Listed here are 32 T cell receptor beta chains from one sample, sequenced in a study of OX40 agonist ivuxolimab in advanced cancers. Profiled with immunoSEQ multiplex PCR; TCRdb holds only in-frame clones, not every one. The sample yields 55,000 to 70,000 clones, over 75% seen once. The source was CD4+ or CD8+ T cells sorted from blood, collected in a trial of the OX40 agonist ivuxolimab. All receptors come from an adult with an advanced solid tumor such as melanoma, head and neck, liver or kidney cancer.

The gene calls are TRBV25-1 and TRBJ2-7; D is perhaps TRBD2 (7 bases). The CDR3 consists of 14 residues. CDR1 is MGHDK, CDR2 SYGVNS, per germline. With 5 bases removed from V and 7 bases from J, the gap between germline ends came to 18 bases. CDR3 residues: CASSRAGADGEQYF. CDR3 nucleotides: TGTGCCAGCAGTCGGGCGGGGGCGGATGGGGAGCAGTACTTC.

The CDR3 spells CASSSWTGANTEAFF. The CDR3 nucleotides read TGCGCCAGCAGCTCATGGACAGGGGCGAACACTGAAGCTTTCTTT. The chain links TRBV5-1 to TRBJ1-1, with 9 bases lining up with TRBD1. The CDR3 is made up of 15 amino acids. The V gene end was trimmed by 3 bases and the J gene end by 1 base; junction bases not matched to a gene: 4. Germline V gives CDR1 SGHRS, CDR2 YFSETQ.

The chain uses TRBV5-6 and TRBJ2-5, with D hard to call. Per germline, CDR1 SGHDT and CDR2 YYEEEE. With 1 base removed from V and 5 bases from J, the gap between germline ends came to 3 bases. The CDR3 spans 11 residues. The DNA of the CDR3 is TGTGCCAGCAGCTTGTACGAGACCCAGTACTTC. Protein product: CASSLYETQYF.

The chain has TRBV9 and TRBJ2-6, with 10 bases aligning to TRBD1. After removal of 2 bases from V and 0 bases from J, the junction contained 5 bases not matched to a gene. The germline gives CDR1 SGDLS, CDR2 YYNGEE. The CDR3 has 18 residues. The CDR3 spells CASSVGTGVYSGANVLTF. CDR3 in DNA: TGTGCCAGCAGCGTGGGGACAGGGGTGTACTCTGGGGCCAACGTCCTGACTTTC.

The chain has TRBV30 and TRBJ1-1; D gene ambiguous. V was shortened by 4 bases and J by 1 base, with 10 bases between the two germline ends. CDR1 is GTSNPN, CDR2 SVGIG, per germline (reference sequence). CDR3 length: 13 residues. CDR3 sequence (DNA): TGTGCCTGGACCCCCAGGAGGAACACTGAAGCTTTCTTT. This encodes CAWTPRRNTEAFF.

This clone showed up just a few times. J is TRBJ2-7 and V is TRBV4-1; 8 bases are a match to TRBD2. Germline lookup yields CDR1 MGHRA and CDR2 YSYEKL. V shed 6 bases, J shed 5 bases, and the junction held 9 bases outside the gene matches. This CDR3 comprises 14 residues. Here the CDR3 reads CASSSREGHDEQYF. The DNA for the CDR3 is TGCGCCAGCAGTTCTCGGGAGGGCCACGACGAGCAGTACTTC.

The chain has TRBV7-9 and TRBJ2-7; a weak D match, TRBD2 (6 bases). Germline CDR1 is SEHNR and CDR2 is FQNEAQ (reference sequence). The CDR3 is 14 residues long. Trimming cost V 4 bases and J 7 bases, with 17 bases left between them. CDR3 DNA sequence: TGTGCCAGCAGCTCATCTGGCGGGGCAGGGGAGCAGTACTTC. It specifies CASSSSGGAGEQYF.

A single count supports this clone. This rearrangement joins TRBV7-9 to TRBJ2-3, with TRBD2 matching 8 bases. V lost 5 bases to trimming and J lost 1 base; unmatched junction nucleotides: 5. CDR1 is SEHNR, CDR2 FQNEAQ, per germline (reference sequence). This CDR3 spans 15 amino acids. The CDR3 DNA sequence: TGTGCCAGCAGCCATAGCGGGGAAGGCACAGATACGCAGTATTTT. It yields the protein CASSHSGEGTDTQYF.

J is TRBJ1-5 and V is TRBV28; D remains unclear. Looked up from germline, CDR1 is MDHEN and CDR2 is SYDVKM. V was clipped by 5 bases and J by 5 bases, with 10 bases between them. The CDR3 extends over 13 amino acids. This CDR3 reads CASSPRRDQPQHF. The CDR3 region has the DNA TGTGCCAGCAGTCCAAGGAGGGATCAGCCCCAGCATTTT.

V is TRBV19 and J is TRBJ2-5; 13 bases are shared with TRBD2. Germline V lookup: CDR1 LNHDA, CDR2 SQIVND (reference sequence). The J segment lost 5 bases and the V segment lost 1 base, leaving 4 bases of the junction unmatched. The CDR3 covers 16 residues. The CDR3 loop is CASSIGGLAGEETQYF. As DNA, the CDR3 is TGTGCCAGTAGTATAGGCGGACTAGCGGGAGAGGAGACCCAGTACTTC.

The J gene is TRBJ2-2, the V gene TRBV6-5; 7 positions agree with TRBD1. V lost 6 bases, J lost 6 bases, and 4 bases stayed unmatched. This CDR3 region has 13 residues. Germline values: CDR1 MNHEY, CDR2 SVGAGI. Here the CDR3 DNA reads TGTGCCAGCAGACCGACAGGGTCCGGGGAGCTGTTTTTT. This codes for CASRPTGSGELFF.

In its sample, this clone was seen a few times. This chain uses TRBV11-2 with TRBJ1-1, with D possibly being TRBD1 (5 bases). CDR1 and CDR2 (germline): SGHAT, FQNNGV. The CDR3 length is 13 residues. Trimming took off 7 bases at V and 2 bases at J, with 11 bases between the two ends. CDR3 DNA: TGTGCCAGCATCGGGGCCATAAACACTGAAGCTTTCTTT. Protein product: CASIGAINTEAFF. The whole variable domain, remainder taken from reference TRBV11-2 and TRBJ1-1, is EAGVAQSPRYKIIEKRQSVAFWCNPISGHATLYWYQQILGQGPKLLIQFQNNGVVDDSQLPKDRFSAERLKGVDSTLKIQPAKLEDSAVYLCASIGAINTEAFFGQGTRLTVV.

The V and J genes are TRBV18 and TRBJ1-2, with D unresolved. Germline V gene data show CDR1 as KGHSH and CDR2 as LQKENI. The CDR3 totals 14 residues. V shed 2 bases and J shed 4 bases, with 11 bases lying between them. The DNA for the CDR3 is TGTGCCAGCTCACCAGTCTCGGACCCCTATGGCTACACCTTC. Translating gives CASSPVSDPYGYTF. Variable domain in full (rest from reference TRBV18 and TRBJ1-2): NAGVMQNPRHLVRRRGQEARLRCSPMKGHSHVYWYRQLPEEGLKFMVYLQKENIIDESGMPKERFSAEFPKEGPSILRIQQVVRGDSAAYFCASSPVSDPYGYTFGSGTRLTVV.

This chain joins TRBV11-1 and TRBJ2-7, with D perhaps assigned TRBD1 or TRBD2 (5 bases each). This CDR3 has 16 residues. V lost 4 bases and J lost 0, with 16 bases in between. Germline V gene lookup returns CDR1 SGHAT and CDR2 FQDESV (reference sequence). The CDR3 sequence: CASSSARDGGSYEQYF. CDR3 coding DNA: TGTGCCAGCAGCTCAGCCCGGGACGGTGGCTCCTACGAGCAGTACTTC.

The V call is TRBV28, the J call TRBJ1-5; D unresolved. Germline V CDR1 and CDR2: MDHEN, SYDVKM. The CDR3 covers 12 residues. The germline V and J ends were trimmed by 6 bases and 9 bases, with 12 bases remaining between them. The DNA for the CDR3 is TGTGCCAGCAGCCAGCAGATTAGGCCCCAGCATTTT. It codes for CASSQQIRPQHF.

The rearrangement uses TRBV6-1 and TRBJ2-7, with a possible D match to TRBD1 (5 bases). The CDR3 is 15 amino acids. Germline loops: CDR1 MNHNS, CDR2 SASEGT. Between the trimmed V and J ends, which lost 6 bases and 0 bases, there was a span of 15 bases. The CDR3 DNA sequence: TGTGCCAGCAGCCCTTTTACAGGAGCCTCCTACGAGCAGTACTTC. Amino acid sequence: CASSPFTGASYEQYF.

V usage is TRBV5-1 and J usage is TRBJ1-2, with D maybe TRBD1 (6 bases). The V gene's germline CDR1 is SGHRS and CDR2 YFSETQ. The CDR3 length is 13 residues. V was shortened by 4 bases and J by 2 bases, with 9 bases between the two germline ends. CDR3: CASSKDSNYGYTF. The CDR3 nucleotides are TGCGCCAGCAGCAAGGACAGCAACTATGGCTACACCTTC.

The rearrangement joins TRBV10-3 to TRBJ2-5; tentatively, D is TRBD1 or TRBD2 (5 bases each). This CDR3 has 14 residues. V lost 8 bases and J lost 4, with 17 bases in between. Per the germline V gene, CDR1 is ENHRY and CDR2 is SYGVKD. This chain's CDR3 is CAIGPDWGGETQYF. The CDR3, as DNA: TGTGCCATCGGACCGGACTGGGGCGGAGAGACCCAGTACTTC.

This rearrangement joins TRBV23-1 to TRBJ2-5; no clear D gene. TRBV23-1 is marked as an open reading frame, function uncertain. Trimming took 6 bases from V and 5 from J, leaving 4 bases between them. This CDR3 has 10 residues. The CDR3 bases are TGCGCCAGCAGCTGGGAGACCCAGTACTTC. Translation gives CASSWETQYF.

The chain has TRBV5-1 and TRBJ1-5; 8 positions match TRBD1. The germline V gene encodes CDR1 SGHRS and CDR2 YFSETQ. The CDR3 loop spans 14 amino acids. V was pared by 0 bases and J by 6 bases, with 2 bases of the junction left unmatched. CDR3 coding DNA: TGCGCCAGCAGCTTGGCAGGGGGCGGTCAGCCCCAGCATTTT. This encodes CASSLAGGGQPQHF.

The chain combines TRBV5-8 with TRBJ1-2, with D possibly matching TRBD1 (5 bases). Germline CDR1 reads SGHTS; CDR2 reads YDEGEE. This CDR3 has 14 residues. Trimming removed 4 bases from V and 2 bases from J, with 12 bases in between. The DNA for the CDR3 is TGTGCCAGCAGCAGTCGACAGTTAAACTATGGCTACACCTTC. It encodes CASSSRQLNYGYTF. Full variable domain (missing parts from reference TRBV5-8 and TRBJ1-2): EAGVTQSPTHLIKTRGQQATLRCSPISGHTSVYWYQQALGLGLQFLLWYDEGEERNRGNFPPRFSGRQFPNYSSELNVNALELEDSALYLCASSSRQLNYGYTFGSGTRLTVV.

This chain joins TRBV30 and TRBJ2-7, with 9 bases lining up with TRBD1. This CDR3 has 14 amino acids. The germline V gene has CDR1 GTSNPN and CDR2 SVGIG (reference sequence). With V trimmed by 0 bases and J by 7 bases, 7 bases remained unmatched. DNA of the CDR3: TGTGCCTGGAGTGTAAGGCAGGGGACAGGGGAGCAGTACTTC. It yields the protein CAWSVRQGTGEQYF.

The chain recombines TRBV5-4 with TRBJ1-1; no reliable D call. Germline V gene data show CDR1 as SGHNT and CDR2 as YYREEE (reference sequence). V was shortened by 1 base and J by 3 bases, with 13 bases between the two germline ends. This CDR3 comprises 15 residues. CDR3 in amino acids: CASSLLLWGDTEAFF. CDR3 DNA sequence: TGTGCCAGCAGCTTGTTACTATGGGGAGACACTGAAGCTTTCTTT.

The genes are TRBV20-1 and TRBJ2-7; 9 positions agree with TRBD2. The J segment lost 5 bases and the V segment lost 7 bases, leaving 3 bases of the junction unmatched. The CDR3 spans 11 residues. In germline, CDR1 is DFQATT, CDR2 SNEGSKA (reference sequence). The CDR3 region is CSVSSGDEQYF. The CDR3 bases are TGCAGTGTCTCTAGCGGGGACGAGCAGTACTTC.

This clone appeared a single time. This sequence joins TRBV29-1 and TRBJ2-4; D may be TRBD1 or TRBD2 (5 bases each). Germline-derived CDR1 and CDR2 are SQVTM and ANQGSEA. This CDR3 region has 13 residues. V lost 7 bases, J lost 0 bases, and 10 bases lay in between. The CDR3 loop is CSAGTLAKNIQYF. CDR3 coding DNA: TGCAGCGCAGGGACCCTAGCCAAAAACATTCAGTACTTC. The full variable domain, completed using reference TRBV29-1 and TRBJ2-4, is SAVISQKPSRDICQRGTSLTIQCQVDSQVTMMFWYRQQPGQSLTLIATANQGSEATYESGFVIDKFPISRPNLTFSTLTVSNMSPEDSSIYLCSAGTLAKNIQYFGAGTRLSVL.

The J gene is TRBJ2-5, the V gene TRBV11-1; D perhaps matches TRBD2 (6 bases). V gave up 5 bases and J gave up 5 bases, with 15 bases separating them. The CDR3 sequence is 14 residues long. Germline CDR1 and CDR2: SGHAT and FQDESV (reference sequence). CDR3 nucleotide sequence: TGTGCCAGCAGCCCTCGAAGGAGGGTCGAGACCCAGTACTTC. Translated, it gives CASSPRRRVETQYF.

The gene calls are TRBV5-1 and TRBJ1-2; TRBD1 matches 10 bases. CDR3 length: 14 amino acids. V gave up 4 bases and J gave up 7 bases; unmatched junction bases: 7. The germline V gene encodes CDR1 SGHRS and CDR2 YFSETQ. Here the CDR3 reads CASSPLTGGLGYTF. The CDR3 coding sequence is TGCGCCAGCAGCCCTTTGACAGGGGGCCTTGGCTACACCTTC.

This clone appeared a single time. J is TRBJ2-7 and V is TRBV23-1; D perhaps matches TRBD2 (5 bases). TRBV23-1 qualifies as an ORF whose function is uncertain. V was trimmed by 3 bases and J by 5 bases, leaving 17 bases between them. This CDR3 is built from 15 residues. The CDR3 here is CASSQGSEGRDEQYF. The CDR3 DNA reads as TGCGCCAGCAGTCAGGGGTCTGAGGGTCGGGACGAGCAGTACTTC.

The chain recombines TRBV2 with TRBJ2-7, with D possibly TRBD1 on 5 matching bases. V was cut by 7 bases and J by 0 bases, with 16 bases left in between. Per germline, CDR1 SNHLY and CDR2 FYNNEI. The CDR3 contains 15 residues. DNA for the CDR3: TGTGCCAGCAATGAGCAGGGCGCAAGCTCCTACGAGCAGTACTTC. Protein sequence: CASNEQGASSYEQYF.

The chain recombines TRBV30 with TRBJ2-1; tentatively, D is TRBD2 (5 bases). Trimming pared 2 bases from V and 6 bases from J, leaving 14 bases between. In germline, CDR1 is GTSNPN, CDR2 SVGIG (reference sequence). The CDR3 is made up of 14 amino acids. The CDR3 region is CAWSTSSHINEQFF. As DNA, the CDR3 is TGTGCCTGGAGTACTAGTTCCCACATCAATGAGCAGTTCTTC.

CDR3 loop: CASSIGNNNEKLFF. Written as DNA, the CDR3 is TGTGCCAGTAGTATTGGCAATAACAATGAAAAACTGTTTTTT. This chain links TRBV19 with TRBJ1-4, with D unclear. CDR1 LNHDA and CDR2 SQIVND come from the germline V gene (reference sequence). V was clipped by 3 bases and J by 5 bases, with 10 bases between them. This CDR3 contains 14 residues.

This clone was seen a single time. The rearrangement links TRBV6-6 to TRBJ1-4; maybe TRBD1 (5 bases). Trimming shortened V by 2 bases and J by 8 bases, and 12 bases separated the two germline ends. The CDR3 length is 14 residues. From germline, CDR1 is MNHNY and CDR2 SVGAGI (reference sequence). The CDR3 bases are TGTGCCAGCAGTTACGAGGGGAATAGGGAAAAACTGTTTTTT. Its translation: CASSYEGNREKLFF.